One and the same sample provided the 20 T cell receptor beta chains below, sequenced in a study of brain metastases from non-small cell lung cancer. The protocol was immunoSEQ multiplex PCR, while the TCRdb copy is restricted to in-frame clones and leaves out a portion. The table records 2,000 or so clones, around 85% of them present only once. The sample consisted of tumor-adjacent normal tissue. The receptors were gathered from a donor aged 40 or over with non-small cell lung cancer.

This clone was observed a single time. V usage is TRBV5-1 and J usage is TRBJ2-3; 8 positions match TRBD2. The V gene's germline CDR1 is SGHRS and CDR2 YFSETQ. Germline trimming cut 1 base from V and 3 bases from J; bases unmatched to any gene: 4. The CDR3 is 15 amino acids. The CDR3 coding sequence is TGCGCCAGCAGCTTGAGCGGGGGAAGGACAGATACGCAGTATTTT. Translating it yields CASSLSGGRTDTQYF.

The chain is built from TRBV5-1 and TRBJ2-1; tentatively, D is TRBD1 (7 bases). CDR3 length: 14 residues. CDR1 is SGHRS and CDR2 is YFSETQ in the germline V gene. The ends were cut back, 4 bases at V and 8 bases at J, with 16 bases in the middle. The CDR3 reads CASSPPAGGYEQFF. The CDR3 region has the DNA TGCGCCAGCAGCCCCCCCGCAGGGGGGTATGAGCAGTTCTTC.

The chain employs TRBV11-3 and TRBJ2-3, with 9 positions matching TRBD2. V trimming: 3 bases; J trimming: 5 bases; junction bases outside the gene matches: 3. Germline V CDR1 and CDR2: SGHNT, YENEEA. This CDR3 is 14 amino acids long. CDR3 region: CASSLGRGGDTQYF. Written as DNA, the CDR3 is TGTGCCAGCAGCTTGGGGCGGGGGGGAGATACGCAGTATTTT.

This clone was detected a few times. The chain joins TRBV19 to TRBJ1-1; D is unresolved. CDR3 length: 11 amino acids. Trimming took off 9 bases at V and 7 bases at J, with 12 bases between the two ends. CDR1 LNHDA and CDR2 SQIVND come from the germline V gene (reference sequence). CDR3 region: CASLMGIEAFF. The CDR3 nucleotides read TGTGCCAGCCTTATGGGTATTGAAGCTTTCTTT.

This clone was counted between two and nine times. The chain has TRBV3-1 (or the pseudogene TRBV3-2) and TRBJ1-1; TRBD1 might be the D (6 bases). Germline loops: CDR1 LGHDT, CDR2 YNNKEL (reference sequence). The CDR3 extends over 15 amino acids. V lost 6 bases to trimming and J lost 1 base, with 15 bases between them. The CDR3 DNA follows: TGTGCCAGCAGTCCGACAGGCAGCCGGAACACTGAAGCTTTCTTT. Translation gives CASSPTGSRNTEAFF.

DNA for the CDR3: TGTGCCAGCAGTGATTTAGCGGGGGGGCCCACAGATACGCAGTATTTT. Amino acid sequence: CASSDLAGGPTDTQYF. The gene calls are TRBV6-1 and TRBJ2-3; 11 nucleotides line up with TRBD2. This CDR3 region has 16 residues. Trimming at V came to 3 bases and at J to 2 bases, leaving 4 bases not matched to a gene. Germline lookup yields CDR1 MNHNS and CDR2 SASEGT.

By proportion, this clone is large. Within the sample, other DNA sequences also encode this same CDR3. The rearrangement joins TRBV5-1 to TRBJ1-1; D may be TRBD1 (6 bases). CDR1 is SGHRS and CDR2 is YFSETQ in the germline V gene. The CDR3 is 16 residues long. The V and J ends lost 4 bases and 0 bases respectively, with 16 bases between them. In nucleotides, the CDR3 is TGCGCCAGCAGCCCCGAAGGGGGGATTGTGAACACTGAAGCTTTCTTT. The encoded protein is CASSPEGGIVNTEAFF.

The CDR3 DNA is TGCGCCAGCAGTACCAGCGGGGGGGGACACAATGAGCAGTTCTTC. Its translation is CASSTSGGGHNEQFF. The rearrangement uses TRBV5-1 and TRBJ2-1; 10 bases are a match to TRBD2. Germline V gene data show CDR1 as SGHRS and CDR2 as YFSETQ. Trimming cost V 5 bases and J 5 bases; bases outside gene matches: 7. The CDR3 has 15 residues.

CDR3 sequence: CASKDYIGDTEAFF. In DNA form, the CDR3 reads TGTGCCAGCAAAGATTATATAGGCGACACTGAAGCTTTCTTT. The gene calls are TRBV6-1 and TRBJ1-1, with D unresolved. Trimming shortened V by 7 bases and J by 3 bases, and 15 bases separated the two germline ends. Germline V gene lookup returns CDR1 MNHNS and CDR2 SASEGT. This CDR3 has 14 residues.

The V gene is TRBV18, the J gene TRBJ2-7, with D tentatively TRBD2 (6 bases). Germline-derived CDR1 and CDR2 are KGHSH and LQKENI. This CDR3 has 12 amino acids. V shed 2 bases and J shed 7 bases, with 9 bases lying between them. CDR3 in amino acids: CASSPGGWEQYF. The CDR3 nucleotides are TGTGCCAGCTCACCAGGAGGGTGGGAGCAGTACTTC.

The chain links TRBV7-8 to TRBJ1-2; D call uncertain. The CDR3 covers 15 residues. Between the trimmed V and J ends, which lost 1 base and 1 base, there was a span of 10 bases. Germline lookup yields CDR1 SGHVS and CDR2 FQNEAQ. The CDR3 coding sequence is TGTGCCAGCAGCTTAGGCCAGAATCTTAACTATGGCTACACCTTC. It codes for CASSLGQNLNYGYTF. The full variable domain, in which reference TRBV7-8 and TRBJ1-2 provide the parts outside the CDR3, is GAGVSQSPRYKVAKRGQDVALRCDPISGHVSLFWYQQALGQGPEFLTYFQNEAQLDKSGLPSDRFFAERPEGSVSTLKIQRTQQEDSAVYLCASSLGQNLNYGYTFGSGTRLTVV.

The CDR3 bases are TGCAGTGCTAGTTCGACTAGCGGGGGATGGGAGACCCAGTACTTC. Translated: CSASSTSGGWETQYF. This chain connects TRBV20-1 to TRBJ2-5, with 12 bases aligning to TRBD2. Germline V gives CDR1 DFQATT, CDR2 SNEGSKA (reference sequence). CDR3 size: 15 residues. V was clipped by 3 bases and J by 5 bases; unmatched bases: 7.

This chain joins TRBV7-3 and TRBJ1-4; TRBD1 might be the D (5 bases). CDR3 length equals 10 residues. Between the trimmed V and J ends, which lost 8 bases and 8 bases, there was a span of 6 bases. Germline CDR1 SGHTA, CDR2 FQGTGA. The DNA for the CDR3 is TGTGCCAGCCGGGGCGAAAAACTGTTTTTT. Encoded protein: CASRGEKLFF.

The CDR3 here is CASTRGAHGNTIYF. Written as DNA, the CDR3 is TGTGCCAGCACCCGGGGGGCGCACGGAAACACCATATATTTT. V usage is TRBV6-8 and J usage is TRBJ1-3, with a possible D match to TRBD1 (6 bases). The CDR3 length is 14 residues. V lost 7 bases, J lost 4 bases, and 14 bases lay in between. Germline V gene lookup returns CDR1 MNHGY and CDR2 SAAAGT.

The J gene is TRBJ2-2, the V gene TRBV7-7; tentative D call: TRBD2 (6 bases). The CDR3 consists of 16 residues. Germline CDR1 is SSHAT and CDR2 is FNYEAQ (reference sequence). The V end was cut by 2 bases, the J end by 3 bases, with 13 bases between. This CDR3 is CASSLRVGGDTGELFF. The CDR3 DNA is TGTGCCAGCAGCTTAAGGGTCGGAGGGGACACCGGGGAGCTGTTTTTT.

The V and J genes are TRBV7-8 and TRBJ2-1; 7 bases are shared with TRBD2. V was pared by 5 bases and J by 5 bases, with 6 bases of the junction left unmatched. Germline lookup yields CDR1 SGHVS and CDR2 FQNEAQ. The CDR3 is made up of 14 amino acids. CDR3 sequence: CASSLRGSHNEQFF. CDR3 DNA: TGTGCCAGCAGCCTCCGCGGGAGCCACAATGAGCAGTTCTTC.

The rearrangement links TRBV7-9 to TRBJ1-2; D remains unclear. CDR1 is SEHNR and CDR2 is FQNEAQ in the germline V gene (reference sequence). The length of the CDR3 is 13 residues. Trimming took 6 bases from V and 11 from J, leaving 19 bases between them. The CDR3 reads CASRSGSTIFYTF. In DNA form, the CDR3 reads TGTGCCAGCAGGTCCGGGTCGACGATTTTTTACACCTTC.

V is TRBV2 and J is TRBJ2-2, with 9 bases identical to TRBD2. Germline values: CDR1 SNHLY, CDR2 FYNNEI. This CDR3 has 16 amino acids. The J segment lost 0 bases and the V segment lost 5 bases, leaving 4 bases of the junction unmatched. This CDR3 is CASSQLAGPNTGELFF. In nucleotides, the CDR3 is TGTGCCAGCAGTCAGCTAGCGGGGCCGAACACCGGGGAGCTGTTTTTT.

About this clone itself: The junction departs from germline at one end; a sequencing error may be responsible. The rearrangement uses TRBV27 and TRBJ2-1; D is ambiguous. The CDR3 covers 11 residues. Germline CDR1 and CDR2: MNHEY and SMNVEV (reference sequence). DNA of the CDR3: TGTGCCAGCAGCCATTACAATAAGCAGTTCTTC. Translated: CASSHYNKQFF.

The V and J genes are TRBV5-5 and TRBJ2-1; perhaps TRBD1 as D (5 bases). V lost 3 bases and J lost 4, with 14 bases in between. CDR3 length: 15 residues. Germline V lookup: CDR1 SGHKS, CDR2 YYEKEE (reference sequence). CDR3: CASSSRTIFYNEQFF. The CDR3, as DNA: TGTGCCAGCAGCTCCAGGACAATCTTTTACAATGAGCAGTTCTTC.